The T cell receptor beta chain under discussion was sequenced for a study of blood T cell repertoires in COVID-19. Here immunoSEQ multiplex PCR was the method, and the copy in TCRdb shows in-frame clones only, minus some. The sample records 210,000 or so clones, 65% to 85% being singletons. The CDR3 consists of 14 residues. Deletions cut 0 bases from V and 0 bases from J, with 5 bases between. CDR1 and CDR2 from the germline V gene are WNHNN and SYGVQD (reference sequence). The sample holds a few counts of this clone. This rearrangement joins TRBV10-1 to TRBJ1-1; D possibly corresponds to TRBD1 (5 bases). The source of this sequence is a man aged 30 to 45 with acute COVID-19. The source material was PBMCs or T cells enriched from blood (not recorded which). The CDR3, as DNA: TGCGCCAGCAGTGAGTCGGGGCTGAACACTGAAGCTTTCTTT. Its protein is CASSESGLNTEAFF.